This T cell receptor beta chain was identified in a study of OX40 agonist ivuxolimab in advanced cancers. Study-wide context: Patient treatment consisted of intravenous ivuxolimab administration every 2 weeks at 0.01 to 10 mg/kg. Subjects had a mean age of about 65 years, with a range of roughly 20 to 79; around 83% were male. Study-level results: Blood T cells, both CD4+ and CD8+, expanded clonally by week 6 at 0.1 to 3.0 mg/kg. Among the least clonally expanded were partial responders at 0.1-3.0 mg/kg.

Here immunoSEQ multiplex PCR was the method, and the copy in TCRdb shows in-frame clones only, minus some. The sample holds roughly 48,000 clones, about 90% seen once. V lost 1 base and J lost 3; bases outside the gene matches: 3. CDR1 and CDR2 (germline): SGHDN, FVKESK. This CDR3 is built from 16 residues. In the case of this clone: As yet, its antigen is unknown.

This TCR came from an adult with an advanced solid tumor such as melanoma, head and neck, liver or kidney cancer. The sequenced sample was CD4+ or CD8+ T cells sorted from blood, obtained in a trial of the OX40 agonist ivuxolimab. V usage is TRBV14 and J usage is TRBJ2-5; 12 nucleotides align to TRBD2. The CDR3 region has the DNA TGTGCCAGCAGCCAAGTGAGACTAGCGGGGGAAGAGACCCAGTACTTC. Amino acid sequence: CASSQVRLAGEETQYF.